This TCR beta chain was captured by sequencing in a study of blood T cell repertoires in COVID-19. Across the whole study: There were acute and convalescent COVID-19 samples, and they came from the United States, Italy and Spain. Nucleic acid was either cDNA or gDNA, and it came from T cells, B-cell-depleted T cells, or PBMCs.

The data were produced by immunoSEQ multiplex PCR, yet TCRdb's version contains in-frame clones alone and is incomplete. The sample has some 130,000 clones, approximately 89% seen once. This CDR3 is built from 18 residues. V lost 2 bases and J lost 5, with 24 bases in between. In germline, CDR1 is LGHNT, CDR2 FRNRAP. The TCR sequence derives from a woman in her sixties with acute or convalescent COVID-19. Sequencing used peripheral blood. V usage is TRBV12-5 and J usage is TRBJ1-2; maybe TRBD1 (6 bases). The CDR3 here is CASGLNYGQPEDSYGYTF. Written as DNA, the CDR3 is TGTGCTAGTGGTTTGAATTACGGACAGCCTGAAGATTCTTATGGCTACACCTTC.